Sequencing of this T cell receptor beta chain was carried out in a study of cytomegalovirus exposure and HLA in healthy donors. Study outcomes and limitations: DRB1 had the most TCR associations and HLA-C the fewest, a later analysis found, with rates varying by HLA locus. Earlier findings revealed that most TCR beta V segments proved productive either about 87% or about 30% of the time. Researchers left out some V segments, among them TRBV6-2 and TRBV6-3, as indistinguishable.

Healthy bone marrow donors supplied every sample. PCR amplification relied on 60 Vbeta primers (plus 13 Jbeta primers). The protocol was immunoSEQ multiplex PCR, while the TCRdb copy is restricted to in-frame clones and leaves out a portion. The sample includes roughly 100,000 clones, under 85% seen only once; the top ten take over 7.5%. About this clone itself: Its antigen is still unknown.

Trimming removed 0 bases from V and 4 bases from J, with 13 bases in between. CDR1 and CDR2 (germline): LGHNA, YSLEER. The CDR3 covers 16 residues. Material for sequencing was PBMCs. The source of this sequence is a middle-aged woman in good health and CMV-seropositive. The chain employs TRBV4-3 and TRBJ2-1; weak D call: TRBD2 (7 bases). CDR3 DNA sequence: TGCGCCAGCAGCCAAGACAAGGGGGGGCTGTACAATGAGCAGTTCTTC. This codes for CASSQDKGGLYNEQFF.